This TCR beta chain was obtained from a study of blood T cell repertoires in COVID-19. Authors' processing steps: Reference gene primer amplification yielded estimated nucleated cell counts. Measured with immunoSEQ multiplex PCR; TCRdb has only the in-frame clones, and not every one. The V and J calls and clone size were taken over from that table, and D and trimming were inferred from the DNA. Of roughly 100,000 clones in the sample, approximately 80% are singletons; the top ten hold 10% to 15%. This clone appeared once. The CDR3 runs 15 residues. Trimming pared 1 base from V and 4 bases from J, leaving 13 bases between. Germline CDR1 LNHDA, CDR2 SQIVND (reference sequence).

The rearrangement links TRBV19 to TRBJ1-2; D gene uncertain. The sample consisted of peripheral blood. This receptor was taken from a human donor in a cohort sampled during active or convalescent COVID-19. The CDR3 region is CASSIGFPLSYGYTF. CDR3 in DNA: TGTGCCAGTAGTATAGGATTCCCTCTGAGCTATGGCTACACCTTC.